One sample yielded the 9 T cell receptor beta chains listed below, sequenced in a study of cytomegalovirus exposure and HLA in healthy donors. The study ran its PCR with 60 Vbeta and 13 Jbeta primers. Profiling relied on immunoSEQ multiplex PCR, and the TCRdb table lists in-frame clones only, not all of them. This sample has some 190,000 clones; 60% to 85% occur once, and the top ten carry over 1.5%. The sample consisted of PBMCs. The receptors come from a young woman in good health and CMV-seronegative.

This chain connects TRBV29-1 to TRBJ2-5, with 8 bases that match TRBD2. Trimming at V came to 6 bases and at J to 0 bases, leaving 6 bases not matched to a gene. In germline, CDR1 is SQVTM, CDR2 ANQGSEA. The CDR3 sequence is 14 residues long. CDR3: CSVAQLADQETQYF. The CDR3 DNA follows: TGCAGCGTGGCCCAACTAGCGGACCAAGAGACCCAGTACTTC.

V usage is TRBV28 and J usage is TRBJ1-6, with TRBD1 matching 10 bases. Germline CDR1 reads MDHEN; CDR2 reads SYDVKM. The CDR3 contains 14 residues. V was clipped by 3 bases and J by 12 bases; unmatched bases: 5. CDR3 sequence reads: CASSLVGQGVPLHF. CDR3 in DNA: TGTGCCAGCAGTTTGGTAGGACAGGGGGTACCCCTCCACTTT.

The chain recombines TRBV30 with TRBJ1-2; D is unclear. CDR1 is GTSNPN, CDR2 SVGIG, per germline (reference sequence). The V and J ends lost 0 bases and 8 bases respectively, with 10 bases between them. CDR3 size: 12 residues. The CDR3 region has the DNA TGTGCCTGGAGTGTAACACAGATGGGCTACACCTTC. This sequence encodes CAWSVTQMGYTF.

In this sample, this clone turned up once. The CDR3 coding sequence is TGTGCCAGCAGACCGGGACAGTTGAACACTGAAGCTTTCTTT. Residues: CASRPGQLNTEAFF. This chain links TRBV28 with TRBJ1-1, with TRBD1 matching 7 bases. The CDR3 runs 14 residues. Germline CDR1 is MDHEN and CDR2 is SYDVKM. Trimming cost V 6 bases and J 0 bases; bases outside gene matches: 4. The whole variable domain, filled in from reference TRBV28 and TRBJ1-1, reads DVKVTQSSRYLVKRTGEKVFLECVQDMDHENMFWYRQDPGLGLRLIYFSYDVKMKEKGDIPEGYSVSREKKERFSLILESASTNQTSMYLCASRPGQLNTEAFFGQGTRLTVV.

The rearrangement joins TRBV7-2 to TRBJ1-1; 7 bases map to TRBD1. The germline V gene has CDR1 SGHTA and CDR2 FQGNSA. Trimming took 5 bases from V and 0 from J; bases not matched to a gene: 6. This CDR3 has 15 amino acids. The CDR3 sequence: CASSPTRGMNTEAFF. The CDR3 DNA sequence: TGTGCCAGCAGCCCCACCAGGGGGATGAACACTGAAGCTTTCTTT.

This clone was detected a few times. The rearrangement links TRBV6-1 to TRBJ2-7; TRBD1 might be the D (5 bases). CDR1 and CDR2 (germline): MNHNS, SASEGT. With 4 bases removed from V and 0 bases from J, the gap between germline ends came to 13 bases. This CDR3 comprises 15 residues. CDR3 in DNA: TGTGCCAGCAGTGTAAGGGGTCAGAGCTCCTACGAGCAGTACTTC. Translation gives CASSVRGQSSYEQYF.

V usage is TRBV30 and J usage is TRBJ2-5, with TRBD1 matching 8 bases. This CDR3 spans 12 amino acids. CDR1 is GTSNPN, CDR2 SVGIG, per germline (reference sequence). Trimming at V came to 1 base and at J to 5 bases, leaving 0 bases not matched to a gene. Here the CDR3 DNA reads TGTGCCTGGAGTGGACAGGGGGAGACCCAGTACTTC. Protein sequence: CAWSGQGETQYF.

The chain employs TRBV6-5 and TRBJ2-1, with D possibly being TRBD1 (7 bases). Germline V lookup: CDR1 MNHEY, CDR2 SVGAGI. CDR3 length: 15 amino acids. V lost 7 bases and J lost 6, with 19 bases in between. The CDR3 DNA sequence: TGTGCCAGCACCGCGGGACAGTATATCGGCAATGAGCAGTTCTTC. This gives the protein CASTAGQYIGNEQFF.

The chain recombines TRBV2 with TRBJ2-7, with TRBD1 matching 8 bases. Per germline, CDR1 SNHLY and CDR2 FYNNEI. Losses at the gene ends were 6 bases for V and 1 base for J; bases not matched to a gene: 8. The CDR3 length is 15 residues. CDR3 loop: CASRSDRAASYEQYF. DNA for the CDR3: TGTGCCAGCAGATCGGACAGGGCCGCTTCCTACGAGCAGTACTTC.